This T cell receptor beta chain derives from a study of shared clonotypes between healthy human individuals. Background on the study: Participating donors consisted of two women and a few men aged 18 to 49.

The genomic DNA of each subset was split evenly across several immunoSEQ plates. Bulk PBMC genomic DNA spanned ten immunoSEQ deep plates. Produced via immunoSEQ multiplex PCR; TCRdb's table is partial and in-frame only. The table records more than 450,000 clones, about four fifths of them present only once. From germline, CDR1 is MNHEY and CDR2 SMNVEV (reference sequence). The CDR3 is made up of 17 amino acids. The V and J ends lost 5 bases and 5 bases, in that order; junction bases with no gene match: 13. The chain combines TRBV27 with TRBJ2-1, with 9 bases lining up with TRBD2. The specimen sequenced was PBMCs. This clonotype originated in a woman aged 40-49 years in good health. Some clones in this sample may be carry-over from other donors' samples. Here the CDR3 reads CASSLTFGTSFHNEQFF. DNA of the CDR3: TGTGCCAGCAGTCTAACTTTCGGGACTAGCTTCCACAATGAGCAGTTCTTC.